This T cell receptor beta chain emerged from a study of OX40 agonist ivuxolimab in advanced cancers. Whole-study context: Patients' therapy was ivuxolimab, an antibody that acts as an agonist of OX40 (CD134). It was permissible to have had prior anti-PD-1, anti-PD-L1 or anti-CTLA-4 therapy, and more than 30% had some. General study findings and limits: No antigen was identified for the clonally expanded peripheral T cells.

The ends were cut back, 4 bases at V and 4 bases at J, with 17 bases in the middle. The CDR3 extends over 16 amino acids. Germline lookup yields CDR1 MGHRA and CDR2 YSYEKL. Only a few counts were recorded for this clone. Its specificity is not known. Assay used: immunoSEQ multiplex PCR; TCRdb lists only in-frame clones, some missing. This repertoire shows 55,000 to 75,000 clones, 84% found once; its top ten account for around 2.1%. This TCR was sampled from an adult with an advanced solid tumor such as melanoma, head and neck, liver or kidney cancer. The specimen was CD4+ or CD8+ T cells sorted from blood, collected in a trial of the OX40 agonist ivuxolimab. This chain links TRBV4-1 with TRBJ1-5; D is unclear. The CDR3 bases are TGCGCCAGCAGCCGTCCGGACCCACGTATTAATCAGCCCCAGCATTTT. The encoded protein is CASSRPDPRINQPQHF.